A selection of T cell receptor beta chains follows, all from one sample in a study of blood T cells in healthy people across ages. TCRdb processed the 5' RACE reads anew with MiXCR; each CDR3 protein has one entry. The table records about 570,000 distinct CDR3 sequences, approximately 26% of them present only once. This sample also belongs to another study, concerning T cells of mothers and their children.

The specimen sequenced was blood. All receptors derive from a boy aged 2 to 9 in good health. Each CDR3 is given with its conserved first and last residue. D genes are given only for firm matches. The listing skips clone size in some rows; elsewhere it reads once, few, many or a size class.

v_gene	d_gene	j_gene	abundance	CDR3aa	CDR3nt
TRBV7-3	TRBD1	TRBJ2-1	-	CASSYPKGQGSYNEQFF	TGTGCCAGCAGCTACCCGAAAGGACAGGGAAGCTACAATGAGCAGTTCTTC
TRBV3-1	-	TRBJ1-6	-	CASSQETGHYNSPLHF	TGTGCCAGCAGCCAAGAGACAGGACACTATAATTCACCCCTCCACTTT
TRBV7-9	TRBD2	TRBJ2-1	few	CASSLSGGGNEQFF	TGTGCCAGCAGCTTATCCGGGGGGGGCAATGAGCAGTTCTTC
TRBV7-8	-	TRBJ1-1	-	CASSLGQATEAFF	TGTGCCAGCAGCTTAGGACAAGCCACTGAAGCTTTCTTT
TRBV6-5	-	TRBJ2-4	-	CATEVGNIQYF	TGTGCCACGGAGGTTGGGAACATTCAGTACTTC
TRBV13	-	TRBJ2-5	-	CASSKRETQYF	TGTGCCAGCAGCAAAAGGGAGACCCAGTACTTC
TRBV6-1	-	TRBJ2-1	few	CASTLGDNSYNEQFF	TGTGCCAGCACCCTGGGGGACAACTCCTACAATGAGCAGTTCTTC
TRBV7-8	-	TRBJ2-1	-	CASSLTRVPVDEQFF	TGTGCCAGCAGCCTAACGAGGGTTCCTGTGGATGAGCAGTTCTTC
TRBV5-1	-	TRBJ2-6	-	CASSPGYHTGANVLTF	TGCGCCAGCAGCCCTGGTTACCATACCGGGGCCAACGTCCTGACTTTC
TRBV12-3/TRBV12-4	-	TRBJ2-3	-	CASANGVLTDTQYF	TGTGCCAGCGCGAACGGGGTTTTGACAGATACGCAGTATTTT
TRBV12-5	-	TRBJ1-5	-	CASGLGQGRIYSNQPQHF	TGTGCTAGTGGTCTGGGGCAGGGAAGGATCTATAGCAATCAGCCCCAGCATTTT
TRBV20-1	-	TRBJ2-3	-	CSARDPFSGARTDTQYF	TGCAGTGCTAGAGACCCCTTTAGCGGCGCTCGCACAGATACGCAGTATTTT
TRBV12-5	-	TRBJ1-2	-	CASGLTSAGYTF	TGTGCTAGTGGTTTGACTTCGGCGGGCTACACCTTC
TRBV3-1	-	TRBJ1-2	-	CASSQDPGGGYTF	TGTGCCAGCAGCCAAGATCCGGGGGGTGGCTACACCTTC
TRBV2	TRBD1	TRBJ2-7	-	CASSEYWTGGFYYEQYF	TGTGCCAGCAGTGAGTACTGGACAGGGGGGTTCTACTACGAGCAGTACTTC
TRBV25-1	-	TRBJ1-4	few	CASSEEGGTNEKLFF	TGTGCCAGCAGTGAAGAAGGAGGGACTAATGAAAAACTGTTTTTT
TRBV3-1	TRBD2	TRBJ2-2	few	CASSKTLAGAGGELFF	TGTGCCAGCAGCAAGACTCTAGCGGGAGCGGGCGGGGAGCTGTTTTTT
TRBV29-1	TRBD1	TRBJ2-5	few	CSVGPGQGPETQYF	TGCAGCGTTGGCCCGGGACAGGGGCCTGAGACCCAGTACTTC
TRBV9	-	TRBJ2-7	many	CASSVAGQGLGEQYF	TGTGCCAGCAGCGTAGCCGGTCAGGGGTTAGGCGAGCAGTACTTC
TRBV2	TRBD2	TRBJ2-3	-	CASSGPSGSGTDTQYF	TGTGCCAGCAGTGGGCCGAGCGGGAGCGGCACAGATACGCAGTATTTT
TRBV27	TRBD2	TRBJ2-7	-	CASSLSGGTSSSYEQYF	TGTGCCAGCAGTTTATCAGGCGGGACTAGCAGCTCCTACGAGCAGTACTTC
TRBV12-3/TRBV12-4	TRBD2	TRBJ2-5	-	CASRGPGLKGTQYF	TGTGCCAGCAGAGGCCCGGGACTAAAGGGAACCCAGTACTTC
TRBV7-2	TRBD2	TRBJ2-1	few	CASSLEVLSGNEQFF	TGTGCCAGCAGCTTAGAAGTTCTTAGCGGGAATGAGCAGTTCTTC
TRBV5-1	TRBD2	TRBJ2-1	few	CASRLAGVNEQFF	TGCGCCAGCAGACTAGCGGGCGTAAATGAGCAGTTCTTC
TRBV7-8	TRBD2	TRBJ2-7	-	CASSGTSVGVISYEQYF	TGTGCCAGCAGCGGTACTAGCGTTGGGGTTATCTCCTACGAGCAGTACTTC